This T cell receptor beta chain was identified during a study of beta chain features in type 1 diabetes. Study summary: There was similarity between patients and healthy donors in age, gender and cell yields.

The study's findings and limits: When VDJ junctions were examined, type 1 diabetes patients showed fewer insertions and more deletions. There was a possibility that cDNA sequencing over-represented cells with high TCR expression.

Investigators reverse transcribed all isolated RNA, so they sequenced expressed TCRB transcripts. Data came from immunoSEQ multiplex PCR; TCRdb stores just in-frame clones and leaves some out. The sample holds 150,000 to 160,000 clones, around 10% seen once. This clone was picked up a small number of times. Its antigen is not known. This CDR3 is 16 amino acids long. Per germline, CDR1 SEHNR and CDR2 FQNEAQ (reference sequence). J gave up 5 bases and V 2 bases, and 7 bases lay outside the gene matches. Input material: central memory CD4+ T cells from blood. J is TRBJ2-7 and V is TRBV7-9; 12 nucleotides match TRBD1. The source is a man aged 18 to 29 in good health. The DNA for the CDR3 is TGTGCCAGCAGCTTATGGGGGACAGGGGGCAAGGACGAGCAGTACTTC. Its translation: CASSLWGTGGKDEQYF.